This T cell receptor beta chain comes out of a study of OX40 agonist ivuxolimab in advanced cancers. The study in broad terms: Ivuxolimab, which targeted the costimulatory receptor OX40 (CD134), was an agonistic, fully human IgG2 monoclonal antibody. Of the roughly 54 patients in dose escalation, about 20 had hepatocellular carcinoma, about 15 had melanoma, 9 had renal cell carcinoma and 9 had head and neck cancer. A male proportion of nearly 85% and a mean age of approximately 58 years, ranging from roughly 23 to 85, were recorded for the dose-escalation cohort. Three dose-escalation patients achieved partial responses, one with hepatocellular carcinoma and two with cutaneous melanoma. The paper describes the monotherapy dose-escalation part (N of about 47 patients) of the phase I trial of ivuxolimab. Intravenous ivuxolimab was administered to patients every 2 weeks at six dose levels: 0.01, 0.1, 0.3, 1.5, 3 and 10 mg/kg. Patients were allowed to have had prior anti-PD-1, anti-PD-L1 or anti-CTLA-4 therapy, and approximately 39% of the dose-escalation patients had been treated with checkpoint inhibitors. The purpose of peripheral TCRbeta sequencing was to test whether ivuxolimab changed TCR sequence diversity and led to clonal T-cell expansion.

The trial excluded patients who had a history of autoimmune disease or were on systemic immunosuppression. Peripheral blood for TCR sequencing was collected from all dose cohorts at baseline, on cycle 4 day 1, and on cycle 7 day 1. The samples were drawn from a first-in-human, open-label, multicenter phase I dose-escalation trial of ivuxolimab. Adults with locally advanced or metastatic melanoma, renal cell, hepatocellular, or head and neck squamous cell carcinoma were enrolled in the trial. CD4+ and CD8+ T cells were sorted separately from peripheral blood before TCR sequencing. Relative to germline, V is 3 bases shorter and J is 2 bases shorter, with 5 bases between their ends. CDR1 and CDR2 were assigned from the germline V gene (reference sequence) as LNHDA and SQIVND. The CDR3 runs 12 amino acids, cysteine and phenylalanine included. Only the CDR3 portion is preserved as DNA: 36 bases, with reading frame beginning at the first base.

A word on this clone: Its target antigen remains unknown. Base qualities are not at hand, and no much larger clone is one base apart.

Results the study describes overall, beyond this receptor: On average, CD8+ T cells showed more expanded clones than CD4+ T cells after ivuxolimab. Partial responders in the 0.1-3.0 mg/kg groups had among the lowest normalized peripheral clonal expansion, especially among CD8+ T cells. Clonal expansion of both CD4+ and CD8+ blood T cells was observed from baseline to week 6 at doses 0.1 to 3.0 mg/kg. Low levels of normalized T-cell clonal expansion were also seen in some nonresponding patients. Which antigens the clonally expanded peripheral T cells were specific for was not determined.

Genomic DNA was extracted from sorted cells for sequencing of the TCRbeta CDR3 region. The immunoSEQ Assay was used for sequencing of TCRbeta CDR3 regions. TCRdb limited this immuneACCESS table to in-frame rearrangements with V and J called. A share of clones is missing; checked studies link under half to unresolved V genes, and the rest is unexplained. The sample table contains about 12,000 clones; only one count was recorded for about 81% of them. The ten largest clones add up to roughly 13% of the sample. The sequence derives from an adult with an advanced solid tumor such as melanoma, head and neck, liver or kidney cancer. The sequence is built from TRBV19 and TRBJ2-7, with the D segment identity uncertain. The specimen was CD4+ or CD8+ T cells sorted from blood, collected in a trial of the OX40 agonist ivuxolimab. CDR3 loop: CASSIQPYEQYF. The DNA sequence is TGTGCCAGTAGTATCCAACCCTACGAGCAGTACTTC.